Each of the 9 T cell receptor beta chains below was sequenced from the same sample in a study of blood T cell repertoires in COVID-19. Measured with immunoSEQ multiplex PCR; TCRdb has only the in-frame clones, and not every one. Of 99,000 or so clones listed, approximately 78% are singletons. Material: peripheral blood. The receptors originated from a woman aged 80 or over with acute or convalescent COVID-19.

This chain uses TRBV5-6 with TRBJ2-2; 8 positions agree with TRBD2. There are 15 residues in the CDR3. After removal of 5 bases from V and 4 bases from J, the junction contained 7 bases not matched to a gene. The germline CDR1 and CDR2 sequences are SGHDT and YYEEEE. The CDR3 DNA is TGTGCCAGCAGAATTGGGCTAGCGGGCACCGGGGAGCTGTTTTTT. This encodes CASRIGLAGTGELFF.

The rearrangement joins TRBV11-3 to TRBJ2-3, with D possibly being TRBD2 (6 bases). This CDR3 is 15 amino acids long. CDR1 SGHNT and CDR2 YENEEA come from the germline V gene. V was shortened by 5 bases and J by 3 bases, with 15 bases between the two germline ends. CDR3 DNA: TGTGCCAGCAGCCCTTACGGGGGAGAGACAGATACGCAGTATTTT. Residues: CASSPYGGETDTQYF.

The CDR3 bases are TGTGCCAGCAGCACAGACAGGTGGAACACCGGGGAGCTGTTTTTT. Its protein product is CASSTDRWNTGELFF. This chain links TRBV11-2 with TRBJ2-2, with D possibly TRBD1 on 6 matching bases. The CDR3 loop spans 15 amino acids. V lost 5 bases and J lost 1, with 11 bases in between. Germline CDR1 SGHAT, CDR2 FQNNGV.

V and J are TRBV24-1 and TRBJ1-1; D unclear. The CDR3 spans 13 residues. Germline V CDR1 and CDR2: KGHDR, SFDVKD. The V gene lost 4 bases and the J gene lost 2 bases, with 7 bases spanning the gap. CDR3 residues: CATSDYSNTEAFF. For the CDR3, the DNA is TGTGCCACCAGTGACTACAGTAACACTGAAGCTTTCTTT.

This sequence joins TRBV6-6 and TRBJ2-2; the match to TRBD2 covers 7 bases. The J segment lost 0 bases and the V segment lost 2 bases, leaving 3 bases of the junction unmatched. This CDR3 contains 16 residues. In germline, CDR1 is MNHNY, CDR2 SVGAGI (reference sequence). The CDR3 nucleotides are TGTGCCAGCAGTTACGGGGCGGGAGCGAACACCGGGGAGCTGTTTTTT. It translates to CASSYGAGANTGELFF.

The chain carries TRBV24-1 and TRBJ2-1; 7 bases are shared with TRBD2. The length of the CDR3 is 15 residues. Germline CDR1 is KGHDR and CDR2 is SFDVKD. Trimming cost V 2 bases and J 5 bases; bases outside gene matches: 5. The DNA of the CDR3 is TGTGCCACCAGTGATTCCTCTAGCGGAGACAATGAGCAGTTCTTC. It codes for CATSDSSSGDNEQFF.

The V gene is TRBV28, the J gene TRBJ2-7; 8 positions match TRBD1. V was pared by 2 bases and J by 4 bases, with 7 bases of the junction left unmatched. The CDR3 covers 15 residues. Germline-derived CDR1 and CDR2 are MDHEN and SYDVKM. Written as DNA, the CDR3 is TGTGCCAGCAGTTTAGATTACAGGGGGAGGTACGAGCAGTACTTC. It codes for CASSLDYRGRYEQYF.

This sequence joins TRBV5-1 and TRBJ2-2; D may be TRBD1 (5 bases). This CDR3 region has 15 residues. V was trimmed by 2 bases and J by 0 bases, leaving 8 bases between them. From germline, CDR1 is SGHRS and CDR2 YFSETQ. This CDR3 is CASSFGAANTGELFF. The CDR3 DNA sequence: TGCGCCAGCAGCTTTGGGGCGGCGAACACCGGGGAGCTGTTTTTT.

The V gene is TRBV18, the J gene TRBJ2-1; the match to TRBD2 covers 7 bases. J gave up 9 bases and V 3 bases, and 5 bases lay outside the gene matches. The CDR3 contains 13 residues. Germline loops: CDR1 KGHSH, CDR2 LQKENI. The CDR3 region is CASSPLRGGEQFF. Written as DNA, the CDR3 is TGTGCCAGCTCACCCCTTCGCGGGGGTGAGCAGTTCTTC.